These 18 T cell receptor beta chains were all obtained from the same sample, sequenced in a study of cytomegalovirus exposure and HLA in healthy donors. Primers for the PCR totalled 60 Vbeta and 13 Jbeta. The repertoire was sequenced with immunoSEQ multiplex PCR; TCRdb's copy has only in-frame clones and lacks some. The table lists 95,000 or so clones, about four fifths of them singletons, with 4.5% to 6% in the top ten. Source material: PBMCs. Every receptor here comes from a woman aged 40 to 49 in good health and CMV-seronegative.

This clone is classed as medium-sized (0.01 to 0.1%). The genes are TRBV29-1 and TRBJ1-5; TRBD1 matches 8 bases. From germline, CDR1 is SQVTM and CDR2 ANQGSEA. With V trimmed by 7 bases and J by 6 bases, 8 bases remained unmatched. There are 13 residues in the CDR3. In DNA, the CDR3 is TGCAGCGCCGGACAGGGAGAATTTCAGCCCCAGCATTTT. Protein: CSAGQGEFQPQHF. Supplemented by reference TRBV29-1 and TRBJ1-5, the full variable domain reads SAVISQKPSRDICQRGTSLTIQCQVDSQVTMMFWYRQQPGQSLTLIATANQGSEATYESGFVIDKFPISRPNLTFSTLTVSNMSPEDSSIYLCSAGQGEFQPQHFGDGTRLSIL.

The V gene is TRBV6-1, the J gene TRBJ1-3; a possible D gene is TRBD1 (5 bases). The CDR3 sequence is 15 residues long. V was clipped by 7 bases and J by 3 bases, with 16 bases between them. CDR1 is MNHNS, CDR2 SASEGT, per germline. The chain's CDR3 is CASTLSGQGGNTIYF. CDR3 DNA sequence: TGTGCCAGCACTCTATCGGGTCAGGGTGGAAACACCATATATTTT.

The chain couples TRBV2 to TRBJ1-5, with TRBD1 matching over 7 bases. Germline V gives CDR1 SNHLY, CDR2 FYNNEI. This CDR3 contains 15 residues. Germline trimming cut 3 bases from V and 5 bases from J; bases unmatched to any gene: 7. The CDR3 loop reads CASSDAGGSHQPQHF. The CDR3 DNA reads as TGTGCCAGCAGTGATGCAGGGGGTTCTCATCAGCCCCAGCATTTT.

This clone was counted a few times. The same CDR3 also results from other DNA sequences found in this sample. The V call is TRBV5-1, the J call TRBJ2-1, with 10 bases fitting TRBD2. The CDR3 loop spans 14 amino acids. The germline V gene encodes CDR1 SGHRS and CDR2 YFSETQ. Trimming cost V 4 bases and J 8 bases; bases outside gene matches: 6. CDR3 DNA: TGCGCCAGCAGCATAAGCGGGGGGGGCGATGAGCAGTTCTTC. Translating gives CASSISGGGDEQFF.

The chain carries TRBV7-9 and TRBJ1-4, with D hard to call. V was clipped by 4 bases and J by 4 bases, with 4 bases between them. The germline V gene has CDR1 SEHNR and CDR2 FQNEAQ (reference sequence). This CDR3 has 12 amino acids. The CDR3 DNA is TGTGCCAGCAGCTCCAATAATGAAAAACTGTTTTTT. Translated, it gives CASSSNNEKLFF.

The chain joins TRBV4-3 to TRBJ2-2, with D perhaps matching TRBD1 (6 bases). V lost 0 bases to trimming and J lost 7 bases, with 18 bases between them. The CDR3 totals 17 residues. Germline V gene sequence: CDR1 LGHNA, CDR2 YSLEER. The DNA of the CDR3 is TGCGCCAGCAGCCAAGACAGAGCAGGGGCCCTCAACGGGGAGCTGTTTTTT. This codes for CASSQDRAGALNGELFF.

Notes on this clone: The identical CDR3 is also encoded by other nucleotide sequences in the sample. The chain recombines TRBV7-9 with TRBJ1-6; 8 positions agree with TRBD1. Germline lookup yields CDR1 SEHNR and CDR2 FQNEAQ (reference sequence). V lost 1 base to trimming and J lost 7 bases; unmatched junction nucleotides: 6. This CDR3 has 16 residues. DNA of the CDR3: TGTGCCAGCAGCTTAGGACAGGGGTTTTACAATTCACCCCTCCACTTT. This codes for CASSLGQGFYNSPLHF.

The chain couples TRBV19 to TRBJ1-2; TRBD1 matches 11 bases. The ends lost 5 bases at V and 3 bases at J; junction bases unmatched: 11. Looked up from germline, CDR1 is LNHDA and CDR2 is SQIVND (reference sequence). CDR3 size: 17 residues. The chain's CDR3 is CASSPGTGGKADYGYTF. Here the CDR3 DNA reads TGTGCCAGTAGTCCTGGGACAGGGGGAAAGGCGGACTATGGCTACACCTTC.

The chain joins TRBV6-5 to TRBJ1-6; D remains ambiguous. The length of the CDR3 is 15 residues. Deletions cut 6 bases from V and 0 bases from J, with 9 bases between. Germline CDR1 is MNHEY and CDR2 is SVGAGI. As DNA, the CDR3 is TGTGCCAGCAGACCGGGGAGCTCCTATAATTCACCCCTCCACTTT. This gives the protein CASRPGSSYNSPLHF.

The V call is TRBV7-8, the J call TRBJ1-1; the D gene is possibly TRBD1 (5 bases). The V end lost 5 bases, the J end lost 1 base, and 8 bases lay between the germline ends. The CDR3 contains 13 residues. CDR1 is SGHVS, CDR2 FQNEAQ, per germline. The CDR3 nucleotides are TGTGCCAGCAGCAGGACACCGAACACTGAAGCTTTCTTT. Its translation is CASSRTPNTEAFF.

The genes are TRBV13 and TRBJ2-4, with TRBD1 matching over 8 bases. J was trimmed by 8 bases and V by 1 base; bases with no gene match: 10. Per the germline V gene, CDR1 is PRHDT and CDR2 is FYEKMQ (reference sequence). The CDR3 sequence is 16 residues long. CDR3 in amino acids: CASSLAGTGGRDIQYF. The DNA for the CDR3 is TGTGCCAGCAGCTTAGCCGGTACAGGGGGAAGAGACATTCAGTACTTC.

CDR3 bases: TGTGCCAGCAGCTTATTTTTCGGGGGGGCCTACAATGAGCAGTTCTTC. Translation: CASSLFFGGAYNEQFF. This rearrangement joins TRBV7-3 to TRBJ2-1, with TRBD2 matching over 8 bases. The V gene end was trimmed by 2 bases and the J gene end by 2 bases; junction bases not matched to a gene: 5. CDR3 size: 16 residues. The germline V gene has CDR1 SGHTA and CDR2 FQGTGA. Based on the CDR3 plus reference TRBV7-3 and TRBJ2-1, the full variable domain is GAGVSQTPSNKVTEKGKYVELRCDPISGHTALYWYRQSLGQGPEFLIYFQGTGAADDSGLPNDRFFAVRPEGSVSTLKIQRTERGDSAVYLCASSLFFGGAYNEQFFGPGTRLTVL.

This chain links TRBV9 with TRBJ1-2; D gene uncertain. Germline values: CDR1 SGDLS, CDR2 YYNGEE. The V end lost 0 bases, the J end lost 8 bases, and 17 bases lay between the germline ends. The CDR3 covers 15 residues. For the CDR3, the DNA is TGTGCCAGCAGCGTAGGTAGGGTGAGGTCGGGAGGCTACACCTTC. Protein sequence: CASSVGRVRSGGYTF.

The chain recombines TRBV7-2 with TRBJ1-6, with unresolved D. CDR1 SGHTA and CDR2 FQGNSA come from the germline V gene. This CDR3 contains 11 residues. The germline V and J ends were trimmed by 0 bases and 16 bases, with 7 bases remaining between them. This chain's CDR3 is CASSLAERLHF. CDR3 coding DNA: TGTGCCAGCAGCTTAGCGGAGAGACTCCACTTT.

The V gene is TRBV7-9, the J gene TRBJ1-2; the match to TRBD1 covers 9 bases. There are 16 residues in the CDR3. The germline V gene encodes CDR1 SEHNR and CDR2 FQNEAQ (reference sequence). J lost 3 bases, V lost 5 bases, and 10 bases had no gene match. CDR3 nucleotide sequence: TGTGCCAGCAGCCCTCAAGACAGGGGGTGGGACTATGGCTACACCTTC. The encoded protein is CASSPQDRGWDYGYTF.

The chain recombines TRBV19 with TRBJ1-2, with 8 bases matching TRBD1. The CDR3 runs 16 residues. V lost 2 bases and J lost 6; bases outside the gene matches: 11. Germline-derived CDR1 and CDR2 are LNHDA and SQIVND (reference sequence). This chain's CDR3 is CASSIFAGQVPDGYTF. In DNA, the CDR3 is TGTGCCAGTAGTATATTTGCGGGACAGGTACCGGATGGCTACACCTTC.

The chain is built from TRBV6-5 and TRBJ2-2; no clear D. V lost 4 bases, J lost 1 base, and 10 bases lay in between. Germline-derived CDR1 and CDR2 are MNHEY and SVGAGI. The CDR3 is 15 residues long. CDR3 amino acids: CASSFETKNTGELFF. The CDR3 DNA follows: TGTGCCAGCAGTTTTGAGACAAAGAACACCGGGGAGCTGTTTTTT.

This clone was found once. The chain couples TRBV6-1 to TRBJ1-5; D is unclear. CDR3 length: 14 amino acids. Germline V lookup: CDR1 MNHNS, CDR2 SASEGT. Trimming pared 3 bases from V and 0 bases from J, leaving 6 bases between. CDR3 amino acids: CASSDRHSNQPQHF. The CDR3 nucleotides read TGTGCCAGCAGTGATAGACATAGCAATCAGCCCCAGCATTTT.